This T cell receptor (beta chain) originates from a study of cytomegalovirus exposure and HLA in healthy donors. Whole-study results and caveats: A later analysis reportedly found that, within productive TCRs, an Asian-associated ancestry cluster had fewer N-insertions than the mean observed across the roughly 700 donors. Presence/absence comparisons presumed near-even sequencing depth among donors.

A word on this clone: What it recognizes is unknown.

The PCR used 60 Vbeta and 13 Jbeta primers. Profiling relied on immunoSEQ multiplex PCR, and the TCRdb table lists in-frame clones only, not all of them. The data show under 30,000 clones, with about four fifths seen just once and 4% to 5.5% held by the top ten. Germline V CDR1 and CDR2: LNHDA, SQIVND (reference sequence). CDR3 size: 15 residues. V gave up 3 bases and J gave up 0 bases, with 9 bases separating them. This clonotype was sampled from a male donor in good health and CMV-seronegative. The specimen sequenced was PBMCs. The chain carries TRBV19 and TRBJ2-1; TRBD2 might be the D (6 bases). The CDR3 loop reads CASSISGSSYNEQFF. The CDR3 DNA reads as TGTGCCAGTAGTATCTCCGGGAGCTCCTACAATGAGCAGTTCTTC.